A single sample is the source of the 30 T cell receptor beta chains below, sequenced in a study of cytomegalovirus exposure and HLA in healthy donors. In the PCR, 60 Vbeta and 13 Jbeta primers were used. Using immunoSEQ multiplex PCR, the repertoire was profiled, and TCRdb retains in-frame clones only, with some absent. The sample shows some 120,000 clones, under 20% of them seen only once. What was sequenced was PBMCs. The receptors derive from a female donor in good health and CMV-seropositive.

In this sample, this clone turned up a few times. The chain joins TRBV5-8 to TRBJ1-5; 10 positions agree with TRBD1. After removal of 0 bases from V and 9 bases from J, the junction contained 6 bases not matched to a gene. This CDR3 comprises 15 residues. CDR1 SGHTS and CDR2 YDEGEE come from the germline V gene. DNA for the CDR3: TGTGCCAGCAGCTTGGGGGACAGGGGCTCTGGGCCCCAGCATTTT. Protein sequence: CASSLGDRGSGPQHF.

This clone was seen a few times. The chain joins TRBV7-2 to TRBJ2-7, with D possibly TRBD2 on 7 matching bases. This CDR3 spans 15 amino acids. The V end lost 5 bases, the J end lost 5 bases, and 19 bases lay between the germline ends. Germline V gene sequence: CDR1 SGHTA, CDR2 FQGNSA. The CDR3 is CASSPMGAGVHEQYF. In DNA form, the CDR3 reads TGTGCCAGCAGCCCCATGGGGGCGGGAGTCCACGAGCAGTACTTC.

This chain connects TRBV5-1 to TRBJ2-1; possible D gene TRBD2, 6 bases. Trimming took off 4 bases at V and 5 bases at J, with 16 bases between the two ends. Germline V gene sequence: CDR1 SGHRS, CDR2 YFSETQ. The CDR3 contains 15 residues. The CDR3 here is CASSPLPGTHNEQFF. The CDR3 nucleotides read TGCGCCAGCAGCCCGTTGCCAGGGACTCACAATGAGCAGTTCTTC.

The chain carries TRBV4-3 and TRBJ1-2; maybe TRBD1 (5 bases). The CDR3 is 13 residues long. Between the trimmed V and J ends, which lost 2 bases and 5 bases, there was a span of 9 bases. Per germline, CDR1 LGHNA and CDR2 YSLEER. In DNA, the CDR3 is TGCGCCAGCAGCCAACGGGGGGGTTATGGCTACACCTTC. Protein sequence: CASSQRGGYGYTF.

The CDR3 spells CASSLAVAATNEKLFF. In nucleotides, the CDR3 is TGCGCCAGCAGCTTGGCCGTGGCGGCAACTAATGAAAAACTGTTTTTT. The chain uses TRBV5-1 and TRBJ1-4; no clear D. Germline loops: CDR1 SGHRS, CDR2 YFSETQ. The CDR3 contains 16 residues. The ends were cut back, 0 bases at V and 0 bases at J, with 9 bases in the middle.

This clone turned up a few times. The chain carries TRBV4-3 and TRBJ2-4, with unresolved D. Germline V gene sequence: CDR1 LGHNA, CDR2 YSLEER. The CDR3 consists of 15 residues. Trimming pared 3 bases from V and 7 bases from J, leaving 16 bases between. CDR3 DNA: TGCGCCAGCAGCCAGGATCTGAGAGGTCGGAACATTCAGTACTTC. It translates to CASSQDLRGRNIQYF.

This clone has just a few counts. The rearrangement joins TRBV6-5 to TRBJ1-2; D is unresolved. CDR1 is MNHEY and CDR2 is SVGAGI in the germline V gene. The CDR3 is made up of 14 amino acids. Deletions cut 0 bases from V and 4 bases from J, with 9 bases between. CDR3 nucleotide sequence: TGTGCCAGCAGTTACTCGCCTGGGCCCTATGGCTACACCTTC. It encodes CASSYSPGPYGYTF.

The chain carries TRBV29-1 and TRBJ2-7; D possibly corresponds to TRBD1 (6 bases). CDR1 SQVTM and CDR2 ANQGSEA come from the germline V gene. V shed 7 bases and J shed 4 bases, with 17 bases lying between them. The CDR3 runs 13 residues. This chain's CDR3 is CSARERDTYEQYF. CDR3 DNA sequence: TGCAGCGCCCGGGAAAGGGACACGTACGAGCAGTACTTC.

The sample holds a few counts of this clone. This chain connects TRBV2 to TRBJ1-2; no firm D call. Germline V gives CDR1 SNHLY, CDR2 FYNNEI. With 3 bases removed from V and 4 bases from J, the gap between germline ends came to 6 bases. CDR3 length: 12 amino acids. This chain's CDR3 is CASSDGVYGYTF. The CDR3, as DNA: TGTGCCAGCAGTGACGGAGTCTATGGCTACACCTTC.

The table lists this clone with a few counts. Here the CDR3 reads CASSYSPQGWDGYTF. CDR3 in DNA: TGTGCCAGCAGTTACTCCCCACAGGGGTGGGACGGCTACACCTTC. The J gene is TRBJ1-2, the V gene TRBV6-5; TRBD1 matches at 7 bases. Germline lookup yields CDR1 MNHEY and CDR2 SVGAGI. V was pared by 0 bases and J by 8 bases, with 9 bases of the junction left unmatched. The CDR3 is 15 residues long.

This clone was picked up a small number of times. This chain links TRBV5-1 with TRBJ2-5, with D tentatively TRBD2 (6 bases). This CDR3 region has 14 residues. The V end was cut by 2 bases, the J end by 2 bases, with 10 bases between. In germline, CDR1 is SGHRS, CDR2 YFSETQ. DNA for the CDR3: TGCGCCAGCAGCTTTGGCGGGGATCAAGAGACCCAGTACTTC. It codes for CASSFGGDQETQYF.

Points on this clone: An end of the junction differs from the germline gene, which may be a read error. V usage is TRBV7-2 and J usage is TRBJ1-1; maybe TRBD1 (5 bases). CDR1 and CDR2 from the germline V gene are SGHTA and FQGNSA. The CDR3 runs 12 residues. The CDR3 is CASSNQPGPPQF. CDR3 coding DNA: TGTGCCAGCAGCAATCAACCAGGGCCACCCCAATTT.

The CDR3 region is CASSLVSGGEVAEAFF. DNA for the CDR3: TGTGCCAGCAGCTTGGTCTCAGGGGGCGAAGTTGCTGAAGCTTTCTTT. The chain carries TRBV5-5 and TRBJ1-1; 8 nucleotides agree with TRBD1. J gave up 6 bases and V 0 bases, and 10 bases lay outside the gene matches. This CDR3 comprises 16 residues. From germline, CDR1 is SGHKS and CDR2 YYEKEE (reference sequence).

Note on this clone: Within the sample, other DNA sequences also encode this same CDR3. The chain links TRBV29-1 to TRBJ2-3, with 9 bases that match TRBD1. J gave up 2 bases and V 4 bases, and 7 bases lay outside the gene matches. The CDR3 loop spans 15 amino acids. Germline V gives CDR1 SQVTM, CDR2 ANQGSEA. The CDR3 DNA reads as TGCAGCGTTGCCCGGGACAGGGTACCCACAGATACGCAGTATTTT. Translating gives CSVARDRVPTDTQYF.

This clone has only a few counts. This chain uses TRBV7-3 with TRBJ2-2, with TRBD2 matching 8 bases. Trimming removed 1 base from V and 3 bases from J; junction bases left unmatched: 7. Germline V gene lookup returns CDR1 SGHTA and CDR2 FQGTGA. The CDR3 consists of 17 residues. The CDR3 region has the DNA TGTGCCAGCAGCTTAATGGGTAGCGGGACCCACACCGGGGAGCTGTTTTTT. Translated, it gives CASSLMGSGTHTGELFF. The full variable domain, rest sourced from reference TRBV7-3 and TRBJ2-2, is GAGVSQTPSNKVTEKGKYVELRCDPISGHTALYWYRQSLGQGPEFLIYFQGTGAADDSGLPNDRFFAVRPEGSVSTLKIQRTERGDSAVYLCASSLMGSGTHTGELFFGEGSRLTVL.

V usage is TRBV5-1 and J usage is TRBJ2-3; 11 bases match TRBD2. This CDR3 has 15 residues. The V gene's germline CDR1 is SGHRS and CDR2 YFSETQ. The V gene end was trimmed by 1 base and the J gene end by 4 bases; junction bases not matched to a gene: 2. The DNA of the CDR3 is TGCGCCAGCAGCTTGCTAGCGGGGGGTGCAGATACGCAGTATTTT. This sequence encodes CASSLLAGGADTQYF.

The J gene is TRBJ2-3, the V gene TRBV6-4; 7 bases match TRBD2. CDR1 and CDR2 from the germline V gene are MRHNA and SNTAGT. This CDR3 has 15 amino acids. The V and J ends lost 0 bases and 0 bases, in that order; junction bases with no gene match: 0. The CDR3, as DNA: TGTGCCAGCAGTGACTCAGCGGGGAGCACAGATACGCAGTATTTT. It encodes CASSDSAGSTDTQYF.

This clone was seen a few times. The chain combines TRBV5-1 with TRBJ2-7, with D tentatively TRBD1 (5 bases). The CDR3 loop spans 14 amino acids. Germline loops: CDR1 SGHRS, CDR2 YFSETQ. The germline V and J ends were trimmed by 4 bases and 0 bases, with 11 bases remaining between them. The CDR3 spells CASSPGHFSYEQYF. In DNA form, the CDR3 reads TGCGCCAGCAGCCCAGGACATTTCTCCTACGAGCAGTACTTC.

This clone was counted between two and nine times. As DNA, the CDR3 is TGTGCCAGCAGTTATCCGGGACAGGGTGGAGAGACCCAGTACTTC. Translated, it gives CASSYPGQGGETQYF. J is TRBJ2-5 and V is TRBV6-5, with 9 bases aligning to TRBD1. CDR1 is MNHEY and CDR2 is SVGAGI in the germline V gene. This CDR3 has 15 residues. V was pared by 3 bases and J by 4 bases, with 6 bases of the junction left unmatched.

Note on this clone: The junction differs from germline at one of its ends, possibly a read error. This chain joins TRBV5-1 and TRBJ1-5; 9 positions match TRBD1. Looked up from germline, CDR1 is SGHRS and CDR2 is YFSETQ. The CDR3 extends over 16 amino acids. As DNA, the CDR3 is TGCGCCAGCAGCTTGGGACCAAGGACAGGGGATCAGCCCCAGAATTTT. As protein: CASSLGPRTGDQPQNF.

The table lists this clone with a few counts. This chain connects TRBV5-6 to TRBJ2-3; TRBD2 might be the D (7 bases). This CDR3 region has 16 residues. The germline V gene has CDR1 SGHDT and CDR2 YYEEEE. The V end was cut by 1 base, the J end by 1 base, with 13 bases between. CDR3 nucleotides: TGTGCCAGCAGCTTGTTCTGGCGGGGGCGCACAGATACGCAGTATTTT. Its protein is CASSLFWRGRTDTQYF.

The CDR3 spells CASSESGFYNSPLHF. The DNA of the CDR3 is TGCGCCAGCAGCGAATCCGGGTTTTATAATTCACCCCTCCACTTT. The J gene is TRBJ1-6, the V gene TRBV5-1; D remains ambiguous. The CDR3 is 15 residues long. V lost 4 bases and J lost 4, with 12 bases in between. In germline, CDR1 is SGHRS, CDR2 YFSETQ.

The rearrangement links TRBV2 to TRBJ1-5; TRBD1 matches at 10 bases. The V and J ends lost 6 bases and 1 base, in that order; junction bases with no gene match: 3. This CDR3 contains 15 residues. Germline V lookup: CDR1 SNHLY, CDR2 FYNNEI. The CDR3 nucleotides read TGTGCCAGCAGGGGGACAGGGGAGAGCAATCAGCCCCAGCATTTT. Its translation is CASRGTGESNQPQHF.

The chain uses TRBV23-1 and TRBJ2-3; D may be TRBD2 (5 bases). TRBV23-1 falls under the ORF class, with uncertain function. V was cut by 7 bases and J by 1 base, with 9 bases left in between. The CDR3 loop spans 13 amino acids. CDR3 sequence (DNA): TGCGCCAGCAACCCGGACTGCACAGATACGCAGTATTTT. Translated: CASNPDCTDTQYF.

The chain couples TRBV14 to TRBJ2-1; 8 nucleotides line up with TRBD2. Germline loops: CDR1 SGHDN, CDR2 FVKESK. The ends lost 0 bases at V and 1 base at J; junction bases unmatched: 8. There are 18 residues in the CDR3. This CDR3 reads CASSQDVSGGGSYNEQFF. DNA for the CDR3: TGTGCCAGCAGCCAAGATGTGAGCGGGGGCGGATCCTACAATGAGCAGTTCTTC. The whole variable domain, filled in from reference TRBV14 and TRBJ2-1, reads EAGVTQFPSHSVIEKGQTVTLRCDPISGHDNLYWYRRVMGKEIKFLLHFVKESKQDESGMPNNRFLAERTGGTYSTLKVQPAELEDSGVYFCASSQDVSGGGSYNEQFFGPGTRLTVL.

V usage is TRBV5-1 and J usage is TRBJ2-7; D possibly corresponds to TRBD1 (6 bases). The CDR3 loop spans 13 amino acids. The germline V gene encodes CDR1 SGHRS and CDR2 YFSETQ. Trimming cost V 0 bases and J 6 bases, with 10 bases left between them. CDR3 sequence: CASSLEQGLEQYF. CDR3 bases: TGCGCCAGCAGCTTGGAACAGGGCCTCGAGCAGTACTTC.

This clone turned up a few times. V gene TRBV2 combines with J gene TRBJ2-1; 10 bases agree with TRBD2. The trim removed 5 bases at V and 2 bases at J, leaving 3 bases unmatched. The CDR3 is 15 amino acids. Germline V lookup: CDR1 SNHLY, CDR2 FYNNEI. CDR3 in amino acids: CASSKLAGTYNEQFF. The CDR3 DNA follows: TGTGCCAGCAGTAAACTAGCGGGGACCTACAATGAGCAGTTCTTC.

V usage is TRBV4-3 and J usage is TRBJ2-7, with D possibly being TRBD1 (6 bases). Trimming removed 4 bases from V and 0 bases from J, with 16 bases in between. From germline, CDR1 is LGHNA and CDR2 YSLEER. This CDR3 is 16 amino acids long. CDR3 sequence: CASSRSSDRSSYEQYF. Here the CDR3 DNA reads TGCGCCAGCAGCCGCTCATCTGACAGGAGCTCCTACGAGCAGTACTTC.

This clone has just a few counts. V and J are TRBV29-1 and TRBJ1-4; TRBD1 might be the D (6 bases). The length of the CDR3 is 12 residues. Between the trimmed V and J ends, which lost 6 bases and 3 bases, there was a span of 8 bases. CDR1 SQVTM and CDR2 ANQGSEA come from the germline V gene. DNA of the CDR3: TGCAGCGTACAGGGTCCTAATGAAAAACTGTTTTTT. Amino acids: CSVQGPNEKLFF. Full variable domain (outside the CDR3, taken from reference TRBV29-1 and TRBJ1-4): SAVISQKPSRDICQRGTSLTIQCQVDSQVTMMFWYRQQPGQSLTLIATANQGSEATYESGFVIDKFPISRPNLTFSTLTVSNMSPEDSSIYLCSVQGPNEKLFFGSGTQLSVL.

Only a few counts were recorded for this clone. The CDR3 sequence is CASTFTGEETQYF. CDR3 nucleotide sequence: TGTGCCAGCACCTTTACAGGGGAAGAGACCCAGTACTTC. V gene TRBV11-2 combines with J gene TRBJ2-5, with 7 positions matching TRBD1. CDR1 and CDR2 from the germline V gene are SGHAT and FQNNGV. Trimming removed 7 bases from V and 3 bases from J; junction bases left unmatched: 5. The CDR3 runs to 13 residues.